This TCR beta chain appears in the sequencing data of a study of T cells in pancreatic ductal adenocarcinoma. Study observations and caveats: Tumor samples had fewer productive templates and approximately 8-fold fewer unique clonotypes than blood. This surgical cohort overrepresents the minority presenting with early-stage disease.

Assay: immunoSEQ multiplex PCR; the TCRdb copy retains only in-frame clones and omits some. This table has around 9,000 clones, 60% to 80% appearing once. With 3 bases clipped from V and 3 bases from J, the junction kept 7 bases outside the gene matches. The germline V gene encodes CDR1 GTSNPN and CDR2 SVGIG (reference sequence). The CDR3 covers 15 residues. A word on this clone: The antigen remains undetermined.

Surgery without prior neoadjuvant therapy was the treatment of the selected pancreatic ductal adenocarcinoma patients. Sequenced input: pancreatic tumor tissue. V is TRBV30 and J is TRBJ2-7; 11 positions match TRBD2. This sequence was found in a human donor with pancreatic ductal adenocarcinoma. The DNA for the CDR3 is TGTGCCTGGAGAGAACTAGCGGGGGTAAACTACGAGCAGTACTTC. It translates to CAWRELAGVNYEQYF.